Listed here is a single TCR beta chain. This record comes from a study of blood T cell repertoires in COVID-19. Whole-study context: Acute and convalescent COVID-19 specimens originated in the United States, Italy and Spain.

This CDR3 is 14 amino acids long. The ends were cut back, 1 base at V and 3 bases at J, with 8 bases in the middle. Per the germline V gene, CDR1 is MNHNS and CDR2 is SASEGT. Authors' processing steps: Reference gene primer amplification gave estimated nucleated cell counts. Sequencing was performed with immunoSEQ multiplex PCR; in TCRdb, only in-frame clones are kept and a portion is missing. D and trimming were read from the DNA, whereas the V and J calls and clone size are those reported in that table. Among roughly 60,000 clones listed, roughly 83% were seen once. The TCR was taken from a man between 45 and 60 years old with COVID-19, enrolled during active disease. Sequencing was performed on peripheral blood. The chain has TRBV6-1 and TRBJ2-3; D possibly corresponds to TRBD2 (5 bases). CDR3 DNA sequence: TGTGCCAGCAGTGAAGGAGCGGATACAGATACGCAGTATTTT. As protein: CASSEGADTDTQYF.